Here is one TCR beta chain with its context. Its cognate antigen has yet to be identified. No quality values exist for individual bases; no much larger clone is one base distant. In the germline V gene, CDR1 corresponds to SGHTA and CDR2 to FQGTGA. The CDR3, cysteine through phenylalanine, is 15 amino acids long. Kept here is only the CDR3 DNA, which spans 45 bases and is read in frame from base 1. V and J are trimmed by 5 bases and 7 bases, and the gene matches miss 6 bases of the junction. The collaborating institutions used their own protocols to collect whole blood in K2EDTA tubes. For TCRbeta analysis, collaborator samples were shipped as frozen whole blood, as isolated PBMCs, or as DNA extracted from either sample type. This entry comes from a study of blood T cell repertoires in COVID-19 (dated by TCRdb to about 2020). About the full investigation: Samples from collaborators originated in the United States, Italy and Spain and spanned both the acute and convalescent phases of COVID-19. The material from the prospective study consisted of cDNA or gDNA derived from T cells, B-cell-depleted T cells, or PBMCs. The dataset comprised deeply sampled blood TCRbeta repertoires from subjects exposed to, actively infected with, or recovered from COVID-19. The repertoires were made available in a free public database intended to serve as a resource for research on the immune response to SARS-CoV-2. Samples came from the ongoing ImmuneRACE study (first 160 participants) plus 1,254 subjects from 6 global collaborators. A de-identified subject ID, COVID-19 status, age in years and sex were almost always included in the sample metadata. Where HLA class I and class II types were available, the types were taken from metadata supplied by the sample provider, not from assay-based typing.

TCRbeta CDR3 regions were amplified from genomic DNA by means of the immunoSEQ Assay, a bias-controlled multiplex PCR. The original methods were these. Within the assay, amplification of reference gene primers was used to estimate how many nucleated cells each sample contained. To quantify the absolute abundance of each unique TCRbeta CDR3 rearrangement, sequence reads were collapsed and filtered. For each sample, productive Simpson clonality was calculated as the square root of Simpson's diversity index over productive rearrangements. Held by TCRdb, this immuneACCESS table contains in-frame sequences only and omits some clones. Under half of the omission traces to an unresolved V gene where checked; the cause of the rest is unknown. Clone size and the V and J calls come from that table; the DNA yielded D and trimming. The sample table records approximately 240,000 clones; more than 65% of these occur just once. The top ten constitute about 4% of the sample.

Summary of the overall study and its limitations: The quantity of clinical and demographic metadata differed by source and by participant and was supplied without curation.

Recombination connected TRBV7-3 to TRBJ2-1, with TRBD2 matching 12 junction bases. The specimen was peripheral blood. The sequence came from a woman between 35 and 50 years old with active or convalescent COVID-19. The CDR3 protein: CASSRLAGGSNEQFF. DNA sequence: TGTGCCAGCAGCCGTCTAGCGGGGGGGTCAAATGAGCAGTTCTTC.